What follows is one T cell receptor beta chain and its context. Antigen specificity is unknown. Primers included in the PCR were 60 Vbeta and 13 Jbeta primers. TCRdb's table, derived via immunoSEQ multiplex PCR, lists solely in-frame clones and lacks some. The sample has 150,000 to 200,000 clones, around 83% seen once. This specimen belongs to a study of cytomegalovirus exposure and HLA in healthy donors. Whole-study findings and limits: Cytomegalovirus status, reportedly, was diagnosed with high specificity and sensitivity by the classifier. Rates of TCR association differed by HLA locus in a later analysis, with DRB1 highest and HLA-C lowest.

Germline V lookup: CDR1 SGHNT, CDR2 YYREEE (reference sequence). The germline V and J ends were trimmed by 3 bases and 9 bases, with 19 bases remaining between them. This CDR3 contains 15 residues. Samples came from healthy bone marrow donors. Donors had nominal health at sampling but likely had unrecorded immune exposures. The TCR comes from a girl aged 2 to 9 in good health and CMV-seropositive. The sequenced sample consisted of PBMCs. The rearrangement links TRBV5-4 to TRBJ1-3, with TRBD1 as a possible D gene (5 bases). CDR3 sequence reads: CASSSQAGPQGTIYF. DNA of the CDR3: TGTGCCAGCAGCTCGCAAGCGGGCCCTCAGGGCACCATATATTTT. The complete variable domain, with remaining parts taken from reference TRBV5-4 and TRBJ1-3, reads ETGVTQSPTHLIKTRGQQVTLRCSSQSGHNTVSWYQQALGQGPQFIFQYYREEENGRGNFPPRFSGLQFPNYSSELNVNALELDDSALYLCASSSQAGPQGTIYFGEGSWLTVV.